The 8 T cell receptor beta chains listed next were all sequenced from one sample in a study of shared clonotypes between healthy human individuals. The data were produced by immunoSEQ multiplex PCR, yet TCRdb's version contains in-frame clones alone and is incomplete. The table shows some 2,000,000 clones, with approximately 94% occurring only once. Naive-designated CD8 cells lacked CD45RO, were positively enriched for CCR7, and omitted terminally differentiated effector memory CD45RA+ cells. The specimen was naive CD8+ T cells sorted from blood. The source is a man aged 18 to 35 in good health.

Turning to this clone: Other DNA sequences from this sample encode an identical CDR3 as well. The chain carries TRBV6-1 and TRBJ2-7; D is possibly TRBD2 (5 bases). Germline CDR1 MNHNS, CDR2 SASEGT. Trimming stripped 2 bases from V and 4 bases from J, with 9 bases between. The CDR3 has 13 amino acids. The CDR3 sequence is CASSERTPYEQYF. The CDR3 nucleotides are TGTGCCAGCAGTGAACGGACTCCGTACGAGCAGTACTTC.

The chain links TRBV10-1 to TRBJ2-2, with D possibly matching TRBD1 (6 bases). Deletions cut 6 bases from V and 2 bases from J, with 10 bases between. CDR3 size: 14 residues. The germline gives CDR1 WNHNN, CDR2 SYGVQD (reference sequence). CDR3 sequence: CASSWTENTGELFF. CDR3 in DNA: TGCGCCAGCAGCTGGACAGAAAACACCGGGGAGCTGTTTTTT.

J is TRBJ2-5 and V is TRBV10-3; D may be TRBD1 (6 bases). Germline assignment: CDR1 ENHRY and CDR2 SYGVKD. The V gene lost 10 bases and the J gene lost 4 bases, with 16 bases spanning the gap. CDR3 size: 13 residues. CDR3 coding DNA: TGTGCCACCAAAAACAGGGATGCAGAGACCCAGTACTTC. This gives the protein CATKNRDAETQYF.

The V and J genes are TRBV5-4 and TRBJ1-4; 7 bases line up with TRBD1. This CDR3 contains 18 residues. The J segment lost 1 base and the V segment lost 4 bases, leaving 13 bases of the junction unmatched. CDR1 is SGHNT, CDR2 YYREEE, per germline (reference sequence). CDR3 in amino acids: CASSPGQPVVGTNEKLFF. The CDR3 DNA sequence: TGTGCCAGCAGCCCGGGACAGCCGGTCGTTGGAACTAATGAAAAACTGTTTTTT.

The V call is TRBV4-3, the J call TRBJ2-1; a weak D match, TRBD2 (5 bases). This CDR3 spans 14 amino acids. V gave up 4 bases and J gave up 3 bases, with 10 bases separating them. CDR1 is LGHNA, CDR2 YSLEER, per germline. The CDR3 nucleotides read TGCGCCAGCAGCCCGGGGTCCCTCTACAATGAGCAGTTCTTC. It specifies CASSPGSLYNEQFF.

V gene TRBV19 combines with J gene TRBJ1-1; TRBD1 might be the D (5 bases). Germline values: CDR1 LNHDA, CDR2 SQIVND (reference sequence). V was clipped by 7 bases and J by 4 bases, with 19 bases between them. The CDR3 runs 15 residues. The CDR3 sequence: CASISYQGSGTEAFF. DNA of the CDR3: TGTGCCAGTATCTCCTACCAGGGATCAGGCACTGAAGCTTTCTTT.

The CDR3: CASSPPGLSYEQYF. CDR3 DNA: TGTGCCAGCAGTCCGCCGGGCCTCAGCTACGAGCAGTACTTC. The gene calls are TRBV27 and TRBJ2-7; D gene unclear. Trimming removed 5 bases at V and 3 bases at J, with 14 bases between. The germline V gene encodes CDR1 MNHEY and CDR2 SMNVEV (reference sequence). This CDR3 is built from 14 residues.

The chain joins TRBV27 to TRBJ1-2; TRBD1 matches at 9 bases. Germline V gene data show CDR1 as MNHEY and CDR2 as SMNVEV (reference sequence). CDR3 length: 15 amino acids. V trimming: 6 bases; J trimming: 4 bases; junction bases outside the gene matches: 9. In DNA form, the CDR3 reads TGTGCCAGCAGCCGGACAGGGGATGAGCGCTATGGCTACACCTTC. It translates to CASSRTGDERYGYTF.